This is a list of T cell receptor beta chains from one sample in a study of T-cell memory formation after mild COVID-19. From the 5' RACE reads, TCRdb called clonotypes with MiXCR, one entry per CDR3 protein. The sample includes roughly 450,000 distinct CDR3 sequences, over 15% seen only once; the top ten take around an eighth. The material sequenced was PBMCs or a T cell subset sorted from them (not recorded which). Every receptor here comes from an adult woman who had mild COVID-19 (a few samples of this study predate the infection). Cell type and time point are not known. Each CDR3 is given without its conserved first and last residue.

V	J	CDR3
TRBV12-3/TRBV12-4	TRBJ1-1	ASSPGGEPTEAF
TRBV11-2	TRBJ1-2	ASSPQGYGYT
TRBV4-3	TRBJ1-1	ASSRDRVTEAF
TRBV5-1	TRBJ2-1	ASSFGTGDNEQF
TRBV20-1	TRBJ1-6	SASRPGQWGSPLH
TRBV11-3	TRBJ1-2	ASSLAPGVPGEATYGYT
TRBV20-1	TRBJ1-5	SATSQGNQPQH
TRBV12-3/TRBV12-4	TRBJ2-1	ASRDSGGASEQF
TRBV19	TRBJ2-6	ASTGSRIPGANVLT
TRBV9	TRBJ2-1	ASSVAELAGASGEQF
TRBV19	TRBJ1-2	ASSPQGVGYGYT
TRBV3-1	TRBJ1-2	ASSQPGLVYGYT
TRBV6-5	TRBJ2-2	ASSYDRGGTGELF
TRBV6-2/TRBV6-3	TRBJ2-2	ANGQGDTGELF
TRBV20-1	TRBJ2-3	SARVLVEGDTQY
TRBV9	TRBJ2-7	ASSATGFNSYEQY
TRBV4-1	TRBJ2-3	ASSQYRGGARTDTQY
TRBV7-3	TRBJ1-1	ASRQGSANTEAF
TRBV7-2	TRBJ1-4	ASSFRDRGFEKLF
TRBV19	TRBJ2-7	ASSIELTVSYEQY
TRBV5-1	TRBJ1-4	ASSLEARPNEKLF
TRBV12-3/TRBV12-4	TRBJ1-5	ASSFPDRVNQPQH
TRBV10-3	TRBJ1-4	AISEPRREKLF
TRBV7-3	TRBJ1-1	ASSPQGVGTEAF
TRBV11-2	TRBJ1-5	ASSPGTGGLGQH
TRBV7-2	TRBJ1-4	ASSPTPGLFEKLF
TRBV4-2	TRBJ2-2	ASSQGGQGSDTGELF
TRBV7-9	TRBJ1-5	ASSGETINQPQH
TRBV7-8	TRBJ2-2	ASSLMNRITGELF
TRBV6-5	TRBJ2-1	ASSYSSSTNEQF
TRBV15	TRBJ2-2	ATSREVTGELF
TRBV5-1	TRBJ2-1	ASSLQTGVWSYNEQF
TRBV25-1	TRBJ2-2	ASSDPPQGGTGELF
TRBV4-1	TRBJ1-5	ASSEDRVPLRGNQPQH
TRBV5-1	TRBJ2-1	ASSPGTSGAANEQF
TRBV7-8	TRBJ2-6	ASSLVPVFSGANVLT
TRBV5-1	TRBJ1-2	ASSLMDGGYT
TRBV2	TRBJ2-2	ASRDLAAGELF
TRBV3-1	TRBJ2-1	ASSLGRDGNEQF
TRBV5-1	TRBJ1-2	ASSLSGTGVGGYT
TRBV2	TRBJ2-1	ASSGGRGTYNEQF
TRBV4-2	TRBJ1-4	ASSPRVTTNEKLF
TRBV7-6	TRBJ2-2	ASSPEAGGDTGELF
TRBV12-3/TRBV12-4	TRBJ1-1	ASRFLDRMNTEAF
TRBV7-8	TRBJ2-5	ASSPQGAQETQY
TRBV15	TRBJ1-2	ATSRGDRWYGYT
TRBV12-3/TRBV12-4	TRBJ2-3	ASSLGTSGGASTDTQY
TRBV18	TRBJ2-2	ASSPPGQASLAGELF
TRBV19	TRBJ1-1	ASRTTPNTEAF